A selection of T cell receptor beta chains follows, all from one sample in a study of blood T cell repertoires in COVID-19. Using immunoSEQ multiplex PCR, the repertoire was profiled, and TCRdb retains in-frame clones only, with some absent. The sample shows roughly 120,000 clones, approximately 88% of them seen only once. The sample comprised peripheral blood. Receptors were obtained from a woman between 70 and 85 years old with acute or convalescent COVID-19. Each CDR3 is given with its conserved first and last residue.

CASSQGGEQFF TRBV7-3
CASSSPAGTAYEQYF TRBV6-5
CASSQAPTGFREQFF TRBV14
CASQPIAGGPGNIQYF TRBV19
CSVEDPGQQQYF TRBV29-1
CASSQDFSPGVSSGNTIYF TRBV3-1/TRBV3-2
CASRYPNTEAFF TRBV6-5
CASSTPERSGVSSYNEQFF TRBV2
CASSPQQGATDTQYF TRBV4-1
CASSEWGTDVNGYTF TRBV2
CSVSLQGARETQYF TRBV29-1
CASSFTGDYGYTF TRBV19
CASSQDSERGRSSYEQYF TRBV3-1/TRBV3-2
CASSYRIGGETQYF TRBV6-6
CASSPGQEDSGNTIYF TRBV11-1
CASSLAGGLAAPYEQYF TRBV11-2
CASRPGGSYGYTF TRBV4-2
CASSEQNSGTPLHF TRBV6-1
CASRTTNRGSTEAFF TRBV19
CASSPFARVGDTEAFF TRBV27
CASSRSGGRTEAFF TRBV23-1
CASSQGRGIDEQFF TRBV3-1/TRBV3-2
CATSEGGDRVSETQYF TRBV24-1
CASDVAGGPSDTQYF TRBV19
CASSIAQTGANVLTF TRBV19
CASRPIGLSTGELFF TRBV2
CASSQGLNQPQHF TRBV4-1
CASSPSGLAGLADTQYF TRBV6-6
CASSQDIAGGREQYF TRBV3-1/TRBV3-2
CASRERGQYTGELFF TRBV6-5
CASSVAPPGFGRETQYF TRBV9
CASSLDRDSYTF TRBV12-3/TRBV12-4
CASSQGASSPLHF TRBV19
CASSMASGGQETQYF TRBV19
CASSWGTSGGFYEQYF TRBV5-4
CSAVLSSYEQYF TRBV29-1
CASRWDNNVGKLFF TRBV2
CASSQQGETEAFF TRBV12-3/TRBV12-4
CASSLATGSTDTQYF TRBV5-6
CASSLLNIGAGVADTQYF TRBV11-2
CASSFGTGGLNGGYTF TRBV5-1
CASSPPVKETQYF TRBV18
CASSPGGGPTDTQYF TRBV11-3
CASSTRTDSNTGELFF TRBV25-1
CASSASRDPNYNEQFF TRBV19
CAISPGQGGTGELFF TRBV10-3
CASGGVDGYTF TRBV28
CASSEWAGPYGYTF TRBV6-1
CAVQRTSGRARSTDTQYF TRBV2
CASSFAEGSYEQYF TRBV7-8
CASSLTGASGANVLTF TRBV7-3
CASSPPRVWNQPQHF TRBV19
CASTHDRAKQYF TRBV5-8
CASSLGSGTVHEKLFF TRBV11-2
CASSLWGTGGETQYF TRBV27
CSVVKGGATEAFF TRBV29-1
CASSVDGSYNSPLHF TRBV9